This record covers a single T cell receptor beta chain. Its antigen is undetermined. This sample is part of a study of cytomegalovirus exposure and HLA in healthy donors. Study-wide results and caveats: It was reported in a later analysis that an Asian-associated ancestry cluster showed fewer N-insertions than the approximately 690-donor mean.

Amplification used 60 Vbeta primers and 13 Jbeta primers. The assay was immunoSEQ multiplex PCR, and TCRdb's table has in-frame clones only and misses some. Seen here are approximately 110,000 clones, about 80% observed once, and the top ten hold 2% to 3%. With V trimmed by 0 bases and J by 5 bases, 8 bases remained unmatched. The germline gives CDR1 ENHRY, CDR2 SYGVKD. The CDR3 has 16 amino acids. The chain recombines TRBV10-3 with TRBJ1-2; 8 nucleotides line up with TRBD1. Material for sequencing was PBMCs. This clonotype was obtained from a man aged 50 or older in good health and CMV-seropositive. This CDR3 reads CAISESTGVTEYGYTF. In nucleotides, the CDR3 is TGTGCCATCAGTGAGTCGACAGGGGTAACGGAGTATGGCTACACCTTC.